A single sample gave rise to the 3 T cell receptor beta chains below, sequenced in a study of control samples from healthy donors and cancer patients. Repertoires were generated with immunoSEQ multiplex PCR, while TCRdb's copy carries only in-frame clones and drops some. The table records under 65,000 clones, about 91% of them present only once. The specimen sequenced was PBMCs. The source is a man under 40 with colorectal cancer.

This clone was recorded only once. The chain combines TRBV18 with TRBJ2-3; maybe TRBD1 (5 bases). Germline V gives CDR1 KGHSH, CDR2 LQKENI. This CDR3 region has 16 residues. V lost 1 base, J lost 0 bases, and 11 bases lay in between. CDR3 bases: TGTGCCAGCTCACCACGGGGCCTAAGTAGCACAGATACGCAGTATTTT. Translated, it gives CASSPRGLSSTDTQYF. The full variable domain, rest sourced from reference TRBV18 and TRBJ2-3, is NAGVMQNPRHLVRRRGQEARLRCSPMKGHSHVYWYRQLPEEGLKFMVYLQKENIIDESGMPKERFSAEFPKEGPSILRIQQVVRGDSAAYFCASSPRGLSSTDTQYFGPGTRLTVL.

The gene calls are TRBV7-9 and TRBJ1-1; D gene ambiguous. The V gene lost 5 bases and the J gene lost 9 bases, with 22 bases spanning the gap. There are 15 residues in the CDR3. The germline V gene has CDR1 SEHNR and CDR2 FQNEAQ (reference sequence). The CDR3 here is CASSPTAAPATQAFF. CDR3 coding DNA: TGTGCCAGCAGCCCCACGGCAGCACCCGCTACTCAAGCTTTCTTT.

The gene calls are TRBV27 and TRBJ2-3; D is unresolved. The V end lost 4 bases, the J end lost 0 bases, and 8 bases lay between the germline ends. This CDR3 is 14 amino acids long. Germline V CDR1 and CDR2: MNHEY, SMNVEV (reference sequence). CDR3 region: CASSSRLSTDTQYF. The CDR3 region has the DNA TGTGCCAGCAGTTCCCGGCTTAGCACAGATACGCAGTATTTT.